Each of the 13 T cell receptor beta chains below was sequenced from the same sample in a study of beta chain features in type 1 diabetes. As every portion of the isolated RNA was reverse transcribed, the sequencing read expressed TCRB transcripts. Libraries were prepared by immunoSEQ multiplex PCR; TCRdb keeps only in-frame clonotypes and omits some of them. The sample holds 400,000 to 600,000 clones, approximately 31% seen once. The specimen sequenced was naive CD4+ T cells from blood. The source is a man aged 18 to 30 in good health.

This clone has a handful of counts. The rearrangement uses TRBV9 and TRBJ2-1, with 10 bases that match TRBD1. V lost 1 base and J lost 8; bases outside the gene matches: 9. This CDR3 is 16 amino acids long. Germline CDR1 is SGDLS and CDR2 is YYNGEE. The CDR3 DNA reads TGTGCCAGCAGCGTACCCCGGGACAGGGGAGGGGATGAGCAGTTCTTC. Translating it yields CASSVPRDRGGDEQFF.

This clone was counted between two and nine times. This rearrangement joins TRBV7-9 to TRBJ2-2; D possibly corresponds to TRBD1 (6 bases). Trimming stripped 6 bases from V and 6 bases from J, with 11 bases between. This CDR3 is built from 13 residues. The V gene's germline CDR1 is SEHNR and CDR2 FQNEAQ (reference sequence). This chain's CDR3 is CASRLTGSGELFF. The CDR3 DNA sequence: TGTGCCAGCAGACTAACAGGGTCCGGGGAGCTGTTTTTT.

V usage is TRBV7-6 and J usage is TRBJ2-7; 8 bases map to TRBD2. V lost 5 bases and J lost 6; bases outside the gene matches: 3. CDR1 and CDR2 from the germline V gene are SGHVS and FNYEAQ. This CDR3 has 12 amino acids. The DNA of the CDR3 is TGTGCCAGCAGCACGACTAGCGCCGAGCAGTACTTC. Translated: CASSTTSAEQYF.

The chain combines TRBV10-3 with TRBJ2-5; D is unclear. V dropped 0 bases and J dropped 4 bases, with 9 bases sitting between them. The germline gives CDR1 ENHRY, CDR2 SYGVKD. The CDR3 runs to 14 residues. In DNA form, the CDR3 reads TGTGCCATCAGTGAGTCTCAGTCTCGAGAGACCCAGTACTTC. This gives the protein CAISESQSRETQYF.

This clone was detected a few times. The CDR3 nucleotides read TGTGCCAGCAGCCCCCGGGACCGGAACACCGGGGAGCTGTTTTTT. Its translation: CASSPRDRNTGELFF. This chain uses TRBV7-2 with TRBJ2-2, with D perhaps assigned TRBD1 or TRBD2 (5 bases each). V lost 5 bases, J lost 1 base, and 11 bases lay in between. The CDR3 is 15 amino acids. The germline CDR1 and CDR2 sequences are SGHTA and FQGNSA.

V gene TRBV6-6 combines with J gene TRBJ1-5; possible D gene TRBD1, 6 bases. This CDR3 contains 13 residues. In germline, CDR1 is MNHNY, CDR2 SVGAGI (reference sequence). V was shortened by 7 bases and J by 7 bases, with 14 bases between the two germline ends. The CDR3 nucleotides are TGTGCCAGCAAAGGGGGGGTGGGGCAGCCCCAGCATTTT. It is translated as CASKGGVGQPQHF.

This clone was counted between two and nine times. The chain's CDR3 is CASSSRTGSDTQYF. CDR3 coding DNA: TGTGCCAGCAGCTCCCGGACAGGGTCAGATACGCAGTATTTT. V gene TRBV7-3 combines with J gene TRBJ2-3, with TRBD1 matching 8 bases. V lost 4 bases, J lost 4 bases, and 4 bases stayed unmatched. This CDR3 is 14 amino acids long. CDR1 and CDR2 from the germline V gene are SGHTA and FQGTGA.

V usage is TRBV7-3 and J usage is TRBJ2-1, with D perhaps given as TRBD1 or TRBD2 (7 bases each). The CDR3 spans 18 residues. V gave up 4 bases and J gave up 5 bases, with 24 bases separating them. Germline V CDR1 and CDR2: SGHTA, FQGTGA. The CDR3 loop reads CASSSRTGGSLGNNEQFF. CDR3 nucleotide sequence: TGTGCCAGCAGCTCTAGGACAGGCGGGAGCCTTGGAAACAATGAGCAGTTCTTC. Full variable domain (rest looked up from reference TRBV7-3 and TRBJ2-1): GAGVSQTPSNKVTEKGKYVELRCDPISGHTALYWYRQSLGQGPEFLIYFQGTGAADDSGLPNDRFFAVRPEGSVSTLKIQRTERGDSAVYLCASSSRTGGSLGNNEQFFGPGTRLTVL.

The rearrangement joins TRBV7-9 to TRBJ2-5; D call uncertain. The CDR3 totals 11 residues. V was clipped by 11 bases and J by 5 bases, with 12 bases between them. CDR1 is SEHNR and CDR2 is FQNEAQ in the germline V gene (reference sequence). The CDR3: CAASTYETQYF. In DNA, the CDR3 is TGTGCCGCATCGACCTATGAGACCCAGTACTTC.

This clone has just a few counts. CDR3 protein: CAISEKSDSYGYTF. CDR3 DNA: TGTGCCATCAGTGAGAAGTCGGACAGTTACGGCTACACCTTC. V usage is TRBV10-3 and J usage is TRBJ1-2, with a possible D match to TRBD1 (6 bases). Deletions cut 2 bases from V and 8 bases from J, with 15 bases between. In germline, CDR1 is ENHRY, CDR2 SYGVKD. The CDR3 runs to 14 residues.

This clone occurred a few times. The chain uses TRBV5-1 and TRBJ2-1, with 7 bases aligning to TRBD2. Germline CDR1 SGHRS, CDR2 YFSETQ. The V and J ends lost 4 bases and 8 bases, in that order; junction bases with no gene match: 9. The CDR3 has 14 residues. The CDR3 sequence: CASSPLSGKDEQFF. CDR3 nucleotides: TGCGCCAGCAGCCCTTTAAGCGGGAAGGATGAGCAGTTCTTC.

This chain uses TRBV5-6 with TRBJ2-5, with D maybe TRBD1 (5 bases). The germline V gene has CDR1 SGHDT and CDR2 YYEEEE. Between the trimmed V and J ends, which lost 2 bases and 5 bases, there was a span of 16 bases. There are 15 residues in the CDR3. CDR3: CASSFKGAGEETQYF. DNA for the CDR3: TGTGCCAGCAGCTTCAAAGGGGCTGGTGAGGAGACCCAGTACTTC.

This clone has a handful of counts. The chain links TRBV30 to TRBJ1-2; D unresolved. This CDR3 is built from 13 residues. V was cut by 6 bases and J by 8 bases, with 19 bases left in between. Germline CDR1 is GTSNPN and CDR2 is SVGIG (reference sequence). As DNA, the CDR3 is TGTGCCTGTTTGATAACAGCGGGCCGGGGCTACACCTTC. Its protein is CACLITAGRGYTF.